This TCR beta chain emerged from a study of shared T cell receptors in the human thymus. TCRdb's table, derived via immunoSEQ multiplex PCR, lists solely in-frame clones and lacks some. This table has hundreds of thousands of clones, 75% to 80% appearing once. Germline values: CDR1 SGHVT, CDR2 SQSDAQ. V shed 6 bases and J 5 bases; nucleotides not matched to a gene: 8. The CDR3 is made up of 16 amino acids. The data were also submitted as part of a second study, on human thymus T cells. From that second work: Donors were healthy Finnish infants having corrective surgery for congenital heart defects. Resections that were taken during corrective heart surgery supplied the thymus tissue. V and J genes seemed to be used with bias in thymic and blood repertoires. Related research examined unrelated individuals and reported that their thymic repertoires overlapped highly.

V is TRBV7-4 and J is TRBJ2-1, with 12 nucleotides matching TRBD1. Sequencing was performed on thymocytes. The source of this sequence is a boy under two years old with a congenital heart defect. CDR3 region: CASRTRDRGQDNEQFF. DNA of the CDR3: TGTGCCAGCAGGACCCGGGACAGGGGGCAGGACAATGAGCAGTTCTTC.